This TCR beta chain was captured by sequencing in a study of radiotherapy plus CTLA-4 blockade in lung cancer. Study information: An objective response was seen in under 20% of patients, and disease control in about 30%. Study-level findings and limits: The authors reported that early blood T cell clone dynamics, with interferon-beta, best predicted response. Expansion in blood of tumor-derived TCR clones was seen after radiotherapy plus ipilimumab.

Turning to this clone: Its antigen is not known.

Clones were read by immunoSEQ multiplex PCR, and TCRdb kept only the in-frame ones, dropping some. This sample has tens of thousands of clones, with more than 75% found just once. The input for sequencing was peripheral blood, taken from a patient treated with radiotherapy plus ipilimumab. This clonotype was sampled from a human donor with non-small cell lung cancer who had a complete response to radiotherapy plus ipilimumab.

CDR3 region: CASSYSVTYQETQYF. CDR3 coding DNA: TGTGCCAGCAGTTACTCGGTGACATACCAAGAGACCCAGTACTTC. This rearrangement joins TRBV6-5 to TRBJ2-5; D is ambiguous. Per the germline V gene, CDR1 is MNHEY and CDR2 is SVGAGI. V lost 0 bases and J lost 0, with 8 bases in between. The CDR3 sequence is 15 residues long.